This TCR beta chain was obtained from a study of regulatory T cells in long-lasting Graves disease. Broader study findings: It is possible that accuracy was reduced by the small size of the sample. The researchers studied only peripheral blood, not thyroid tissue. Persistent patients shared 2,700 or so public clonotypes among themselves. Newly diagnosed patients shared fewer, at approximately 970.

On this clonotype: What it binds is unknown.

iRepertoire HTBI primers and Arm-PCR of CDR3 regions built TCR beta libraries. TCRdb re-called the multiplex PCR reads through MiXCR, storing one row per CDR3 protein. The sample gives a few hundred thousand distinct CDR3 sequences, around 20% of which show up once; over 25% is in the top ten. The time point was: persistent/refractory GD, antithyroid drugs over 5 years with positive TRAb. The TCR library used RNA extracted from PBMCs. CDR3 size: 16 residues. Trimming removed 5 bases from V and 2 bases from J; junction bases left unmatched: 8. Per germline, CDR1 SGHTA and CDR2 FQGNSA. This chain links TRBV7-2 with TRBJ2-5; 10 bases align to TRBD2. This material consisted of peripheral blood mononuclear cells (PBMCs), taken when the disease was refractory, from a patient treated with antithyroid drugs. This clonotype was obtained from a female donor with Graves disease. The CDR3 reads CASSLTRTSGQETQYF. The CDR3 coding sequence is TGTGCCAGCAGCCTAACACGGACTAGCGGACAAGAGACCCAGTACTTC. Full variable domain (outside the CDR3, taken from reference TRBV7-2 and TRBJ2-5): GAGVSQSPSNKVTEKGKDVELRCDPISGHTALYWYRQSLGQGLEFLIYFQGNSAPDKSGLPSDRFSAERTGGSVSTLTIQRTQQEDSAVYLCASSLTRTSGQETQYFGPGTRLLVL.